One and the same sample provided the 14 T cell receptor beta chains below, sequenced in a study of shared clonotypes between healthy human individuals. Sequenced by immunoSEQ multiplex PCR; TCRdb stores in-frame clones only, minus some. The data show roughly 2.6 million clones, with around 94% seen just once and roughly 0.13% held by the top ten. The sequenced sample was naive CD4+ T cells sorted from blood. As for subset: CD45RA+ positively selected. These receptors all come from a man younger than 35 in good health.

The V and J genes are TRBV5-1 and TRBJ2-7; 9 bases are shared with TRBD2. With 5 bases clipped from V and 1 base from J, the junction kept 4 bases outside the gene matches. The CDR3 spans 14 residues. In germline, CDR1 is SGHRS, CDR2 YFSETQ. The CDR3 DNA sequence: TGCGCCAGCAGTAGGACTAGCGAGTCCTACGAGCAGTACTTC. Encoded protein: CASSRTSESYEQYF.

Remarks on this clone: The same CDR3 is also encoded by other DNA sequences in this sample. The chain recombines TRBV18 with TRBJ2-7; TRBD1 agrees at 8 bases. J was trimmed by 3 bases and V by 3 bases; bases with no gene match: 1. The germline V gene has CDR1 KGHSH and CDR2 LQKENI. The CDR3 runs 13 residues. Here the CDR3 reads CASSPGTGYEQYF. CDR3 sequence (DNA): TGTGCCAGCTCACCTGGGACAGGCTACGAGCAGTACTTC. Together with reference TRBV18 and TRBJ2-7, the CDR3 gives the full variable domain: NAGVMQNPRHLVRRRGQEARLRCSPMKGHSHVYWYRQLPEEGLKFMVYLQKENIIDESGMPKERFSAEFPKEGPSILRIQQVVRGDSAAYFCASSPGTGYEQYFGPGTRLTVT.

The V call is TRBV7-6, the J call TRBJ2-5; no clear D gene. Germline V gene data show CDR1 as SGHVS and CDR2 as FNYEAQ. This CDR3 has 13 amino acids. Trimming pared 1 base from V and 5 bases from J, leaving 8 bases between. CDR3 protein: CASSLGALETQYF. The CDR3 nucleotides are TGTGCCAGCAGCTTAGGGGCCTTGGAGACCCAGTACTTC.

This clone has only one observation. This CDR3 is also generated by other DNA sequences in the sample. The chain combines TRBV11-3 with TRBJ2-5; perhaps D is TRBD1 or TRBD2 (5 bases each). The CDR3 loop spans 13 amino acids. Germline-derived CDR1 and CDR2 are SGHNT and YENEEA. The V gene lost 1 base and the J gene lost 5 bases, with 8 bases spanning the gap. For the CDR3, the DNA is TGTGCCAGCAGCTTAGGGGGCGGGGAGACCCAGTACTTC. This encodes CASSLGGGETQYF. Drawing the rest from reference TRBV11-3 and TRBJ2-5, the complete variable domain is EAGVVQSPRYKIIEKKQPVAFWCNPISGHNTLYWYLQNLGQGPELLIRYENEEAVDDSQLPKDRFSAERLKGVDSTLKIQPAELGDSAVYLCASSLGGGETQYFGPGTRLLVL.

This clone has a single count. CDR3 region: CASSPQGGSSYNEQFF. The CDR3 nucleotides read TGTGCCAGCAGCCCCCAGGGGGGGAGCTCCTACAATGAGCAGTTCTTC. The genes are TRBV7-3 and TRBJ2-1; TRBD1 or TRBD2 may be the D gene (7 bases each). CDR3 size: 16 residues. Looked up from germline, CDR1 is SGHTA and CDR2 is FQGTGA. Trimming removed 5 bases from V and 0 bases from J, with 14 bases in between.

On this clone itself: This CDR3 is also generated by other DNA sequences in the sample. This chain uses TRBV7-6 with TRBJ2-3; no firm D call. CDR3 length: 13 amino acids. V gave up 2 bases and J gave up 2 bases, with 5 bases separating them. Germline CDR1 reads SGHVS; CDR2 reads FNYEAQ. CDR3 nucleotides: TGTGCCAGCAGCTTATGGGCCACAGATACGCAGTATTTT. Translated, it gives CASSLWATDTQYF.

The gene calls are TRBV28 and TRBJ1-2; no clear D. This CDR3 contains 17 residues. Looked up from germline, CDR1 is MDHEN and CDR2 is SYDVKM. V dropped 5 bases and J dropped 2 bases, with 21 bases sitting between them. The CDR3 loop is CASSHQALVQVNYGYTF. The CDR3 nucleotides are TGTGCCAGCAGTCATCAGGCCCTGGTGCAGGTAAACTATGGCTACACCTTC.

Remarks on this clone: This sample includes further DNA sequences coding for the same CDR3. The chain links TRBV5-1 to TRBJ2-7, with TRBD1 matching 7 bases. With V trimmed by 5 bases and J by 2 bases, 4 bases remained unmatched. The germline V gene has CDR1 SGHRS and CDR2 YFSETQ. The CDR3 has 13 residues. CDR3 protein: CASRRTGTYEQYF. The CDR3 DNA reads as TGCGCCAGCAGGCGGACAGGAACCTACGAGCAGTACTTC.

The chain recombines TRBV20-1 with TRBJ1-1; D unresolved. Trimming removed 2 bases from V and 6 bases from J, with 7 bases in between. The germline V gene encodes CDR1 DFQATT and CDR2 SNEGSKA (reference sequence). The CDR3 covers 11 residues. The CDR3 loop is CSARLFPEAFF. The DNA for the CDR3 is TGCAGTGCTAGACTGTTCCCTGAAGCTTTCTTT.

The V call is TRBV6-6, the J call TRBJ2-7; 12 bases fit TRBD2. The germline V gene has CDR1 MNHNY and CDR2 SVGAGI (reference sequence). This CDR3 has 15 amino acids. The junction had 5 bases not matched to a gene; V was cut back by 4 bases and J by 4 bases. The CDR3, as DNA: TGTGCCAGCAGTTCACCGACTAGCGGGAGTTACGAGCAGTACTTC. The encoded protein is CASSSPTSGSYEQYF.

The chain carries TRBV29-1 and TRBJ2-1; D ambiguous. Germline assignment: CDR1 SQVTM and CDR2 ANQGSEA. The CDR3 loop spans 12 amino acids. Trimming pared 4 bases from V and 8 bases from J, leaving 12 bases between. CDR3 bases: TGCAGCGTTGGTGGGCTATTGGATGAGCAGTTCTTC. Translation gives CSVGGLLDEQFF.

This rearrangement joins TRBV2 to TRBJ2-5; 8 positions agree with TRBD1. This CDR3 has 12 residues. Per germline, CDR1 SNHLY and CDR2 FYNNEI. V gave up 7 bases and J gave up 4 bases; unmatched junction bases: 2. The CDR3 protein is CASNQGAETQYF. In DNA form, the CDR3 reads TGTGCCAGCAACCAGGGGGCAGAGACCCAGTACTTC.

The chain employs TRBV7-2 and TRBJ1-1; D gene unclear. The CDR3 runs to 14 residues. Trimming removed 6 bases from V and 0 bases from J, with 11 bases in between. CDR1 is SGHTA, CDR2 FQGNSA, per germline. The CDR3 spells CASRPGLMNTEAFF. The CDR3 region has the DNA TGTGCCAGCAGACCCGGATTAATGAACACTGAAGCTTTCTTT.

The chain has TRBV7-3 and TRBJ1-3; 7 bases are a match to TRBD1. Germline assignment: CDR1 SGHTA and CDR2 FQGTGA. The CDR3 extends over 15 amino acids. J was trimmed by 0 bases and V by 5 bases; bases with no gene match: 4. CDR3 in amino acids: CASSQGQRSGNTIYF. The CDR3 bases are TGTGCCAGCAGCCAGGGACAGCGCTCTGGAAACACCATATATTTT.